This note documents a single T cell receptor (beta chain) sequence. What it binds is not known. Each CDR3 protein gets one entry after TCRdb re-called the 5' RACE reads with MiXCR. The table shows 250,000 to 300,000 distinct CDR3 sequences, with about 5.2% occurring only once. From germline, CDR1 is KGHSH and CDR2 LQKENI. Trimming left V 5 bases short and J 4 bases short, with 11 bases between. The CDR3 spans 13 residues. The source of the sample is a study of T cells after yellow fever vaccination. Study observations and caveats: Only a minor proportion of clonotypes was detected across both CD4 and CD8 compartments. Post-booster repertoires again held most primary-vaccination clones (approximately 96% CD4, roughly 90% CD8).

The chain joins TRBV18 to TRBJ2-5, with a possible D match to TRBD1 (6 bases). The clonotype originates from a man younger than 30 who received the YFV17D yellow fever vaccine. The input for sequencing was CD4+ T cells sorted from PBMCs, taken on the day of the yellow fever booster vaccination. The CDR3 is CASSADRSETQYF. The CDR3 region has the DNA TGTGCCAGCTCAGCAGACAGGTCAGAGACCCAGTACTTC.